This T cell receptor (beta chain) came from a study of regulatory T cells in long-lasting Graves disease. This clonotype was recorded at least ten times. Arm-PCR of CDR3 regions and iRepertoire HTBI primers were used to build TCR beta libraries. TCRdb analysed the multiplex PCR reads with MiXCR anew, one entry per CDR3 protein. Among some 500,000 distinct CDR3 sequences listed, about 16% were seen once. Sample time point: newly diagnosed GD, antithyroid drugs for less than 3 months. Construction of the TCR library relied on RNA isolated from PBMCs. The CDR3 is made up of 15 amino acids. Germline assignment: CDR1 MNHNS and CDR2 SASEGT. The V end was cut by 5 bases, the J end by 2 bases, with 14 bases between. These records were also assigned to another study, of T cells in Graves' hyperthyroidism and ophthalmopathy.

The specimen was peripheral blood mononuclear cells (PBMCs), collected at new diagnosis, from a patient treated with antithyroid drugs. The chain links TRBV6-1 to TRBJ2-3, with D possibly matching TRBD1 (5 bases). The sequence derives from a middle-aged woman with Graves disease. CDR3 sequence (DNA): TGTGCCAGCAGTCCCGTGGGGCCCTACACAGATACGCAGTATTTT. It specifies CASSPVGPYTDTQYF.